These 11 T cell receptor beta chains were all obtained from the same sample, sequenced in a study of blood T cell repertoires in COVID-19. The method was immunoSEQ multiplex PCR; TCRdb's version includes in-frame clones alone and lacks a portion of them. Of about 170,000 clones in the sample, about 88% were seen once. The source material was PBMCs or T cells enriched from blood (not recorded which). These receptors all come from a woman in her 50s who had recovered from COVID-19.

The chain recombines TRBV29-1 with TRBJ2-5; 7 bases are shared with TRBD2. This CDR3 has 13 residues. CDR1 is SQVTM, CDR2 ANQGSEA, per germline. V dropped 7 bases and J dropped 7; count of bases not matched to a gene: 12. DNA for the CDR3: TGCAGCGGACTATGGGAGGGGTTAGGGACCCAGTACTTC. Translated, it gives CSGLWEGLGTQYF.

The rearrangement uses TRBV27 and TRBJ2-3; 9 bases line up with TRBD2. V lost 5 bases, J lost 6 bases, and 6 bases stayed unmatched. This CDR3 has 14 amino acids. Germline CDR1 is MNHEY and CDR2 is SMNVEV (reference sequence). The CDR3 DNA reads as TGTGCCAGCAGTCTGGGGACTAGCAGTGATACGCAGTATTTT. Its protein is CASSLGTSSDTQYF.

The genes are TRBV6-1 and TRBJ2-5, with 14 bases fitting TRBD2. The V and J ends lost 2 bases and 4 bases, in that order; junction bases with no gene match: 6. The CDR3 loop spans 17 amino acids. CDR1 is MNHNS and CDR2 is SASEGT in the germline V gene. The CDR3 DNA follows: TGTGCCAGCAGTGAATCAGGGACTAGCGGGAGAGGAGAGACCCAGTACTTC. As protein: CASSESGTSGRGETQYF.

This clone was seen a few times. The V call is TRBV2, the J call TRBJ2-7; 9 bases agree with TRBD1. With V trimmed by 8 bases and J by 4 bases, 6 bases remained unmatched. The CDR3 length is 13 residues. From germline, CDR1 is SNHLY and CDR2 FYNNEI. The CDR3 nucleotides read TGTGCCAGCTGCTCGGACAGGGGTTACGAGCAGTACTTC. Protein sequence: CASCSDRGYEQYF.

V is TRBV9 and J is TRBJ2-1; 16 bases match TRBD2. The germline CDR1 and CDR2 sequences are SGDLS and YYNGEE. This CDR3 is built from 19 residues. J lost 5 bases, V lost 6 bases, and 14 bases had no gene match. In nucleotides, the CDR3 is TGTGCCAGCAACTACCCGTCGGGACTAGCGGGAGGGTTCGACAATGAGCAGTTCTTC. This translates into CASNYPSGLAGGFDNEQFF.

The chain carries TRBV5-1 and TRBJ1-1; 8 nucleotides align to TRBD1. J was trimmed by 1 base and V by 4 bases; bases with no gene match: 6. The CDR3 loop spans 15 amino acids. Germline V CDR1 and CDR2: SGHRS, YFSETQ. The CDR3 spells CASSSRTGPNTEAFF. The CDR3 DNA follows: TGCGCCAGCAGCAGCCGGACAGGGCCGAACACTGAAGCTTTCTTT.

The chain combines TRBV7-2 with TRBJ2-2, with D maybe TRBD1 (6 bases). Germline CDR1 and CDR2: SGHTA and FQGNSA. CDR3 length: 15 amino acids. V lost 4 bases and J lost 4, with 13 bases in between. The CDR3 sequence: CASSSGQIGTGELFF. The CDR3 DNA follows: TGTGCCAGCAGCTCCGGACAGATTGGCACCGGGGAGCTGTTTTTT.

The chain is built from TRBV7-8 and TRBJ1-1; 10 bases match TRBD1. With V trimmed by 0 bases and J by 0 bases, 4 bases remained unmatched. The CDR3 has 17 residues. CDR1 is SGHVS and CDR2 is FQNEAQ in the germline V gene. The CDR3: CASSLADRGRMNTEAFF. The CDR3 coding sequence is TGTGCCAGCAGCTTAGCCGACAGGGGGCGTATGAACACTGAAGCTTTCTTT.

The chain carries TRBV3-1 (or the pseudogene TRBV3-2) and TRBJ2-1; 8 nucleotides match TRBD2. The CDR3 contains 18 residues. The J segment lost 5 bases and the V segment lost 0 bases, leaving 12 bases of the junction unmatched. Germline V gives CDR1 LGHDT, CDR2 YNNKEL (reference sequence). CDR3 in DNA: TGTGCCAGCAGCCAAGATTTACTATCGGGACTAGGGGACAATGAGCAGTTCTTC. Translated: CASSQDLLSGLGDNEQFF.

The rearrangement uses TRBV6-2 or TRBV6-3 and TRBJ2-5; 9 positions match TRBD2. Trimming removed 2 bases from V and 5 bases from J; junction bases left unmatched: 6. CDR3 length: 15 residues. The germline gives CDR1 MNHEY, CDR2 SVGEGT. CDR3 DNA sequence: TGTGCCAGCAGTTACGGAGGCGGGAGGGTTGAGACCCAGTACTTC. Amino acid sequence: CASSYGGGRVETQYF.

This clone was found a few times. The chain carries TRBV6-2 or TRBV6-3 and TRBJ2-1; 13 nucleotides match TRBD2. CDR3 length: 18 amino acids. The V and J ends lost 2 bases and 8 bases, in that order; junction bases with no gene match: 12. Germline CDR1 MNHEY, CDR2 SVGEGT. The CDR3, as DNA: TGTGCCAGCAGTTACAACCCCGGGACTAGCGGGAATTTCGATGAGCAGTTCTTC. Translation gives CASSYNPGTSGNFDEQFF.